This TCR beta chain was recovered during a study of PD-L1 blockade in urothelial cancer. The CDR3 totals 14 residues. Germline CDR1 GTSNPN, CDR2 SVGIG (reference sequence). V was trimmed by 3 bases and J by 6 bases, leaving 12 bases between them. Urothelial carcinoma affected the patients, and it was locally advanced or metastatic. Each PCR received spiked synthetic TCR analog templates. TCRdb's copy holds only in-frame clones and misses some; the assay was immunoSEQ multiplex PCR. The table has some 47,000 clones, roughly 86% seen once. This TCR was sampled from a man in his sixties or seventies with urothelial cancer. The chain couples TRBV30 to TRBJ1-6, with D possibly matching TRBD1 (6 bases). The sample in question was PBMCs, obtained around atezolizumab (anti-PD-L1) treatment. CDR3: CAWRPDSRNSPLHF. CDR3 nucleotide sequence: TGTGCCTGGAGGCCGGACAGCCGTAATTCACCCCTCCACTTT.